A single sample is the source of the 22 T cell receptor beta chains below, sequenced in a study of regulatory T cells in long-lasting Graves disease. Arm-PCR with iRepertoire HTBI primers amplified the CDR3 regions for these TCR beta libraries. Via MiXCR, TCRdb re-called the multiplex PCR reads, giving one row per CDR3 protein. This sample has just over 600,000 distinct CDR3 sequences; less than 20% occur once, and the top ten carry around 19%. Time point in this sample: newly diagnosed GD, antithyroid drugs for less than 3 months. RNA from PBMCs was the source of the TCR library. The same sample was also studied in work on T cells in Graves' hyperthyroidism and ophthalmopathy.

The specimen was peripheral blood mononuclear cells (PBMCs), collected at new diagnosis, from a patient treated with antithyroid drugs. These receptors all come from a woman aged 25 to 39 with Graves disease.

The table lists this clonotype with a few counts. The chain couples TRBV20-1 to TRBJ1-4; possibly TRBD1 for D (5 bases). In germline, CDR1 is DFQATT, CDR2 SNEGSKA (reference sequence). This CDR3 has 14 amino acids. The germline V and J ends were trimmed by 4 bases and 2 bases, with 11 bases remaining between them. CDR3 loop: CSANFGATNEKLFF. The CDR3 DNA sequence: TGCAGTGCTAACTTCGGGGCTACTAATGAAAAACTGTTTTTT.

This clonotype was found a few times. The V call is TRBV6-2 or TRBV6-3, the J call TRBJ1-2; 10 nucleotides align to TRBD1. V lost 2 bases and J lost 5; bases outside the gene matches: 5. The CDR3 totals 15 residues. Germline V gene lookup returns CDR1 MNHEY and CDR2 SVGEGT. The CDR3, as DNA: TGTGCCAGCAGTTACGAGGGACAGGGGATTTATGGCTACACCTTC. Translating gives CASSYEGQGIYGYTF.

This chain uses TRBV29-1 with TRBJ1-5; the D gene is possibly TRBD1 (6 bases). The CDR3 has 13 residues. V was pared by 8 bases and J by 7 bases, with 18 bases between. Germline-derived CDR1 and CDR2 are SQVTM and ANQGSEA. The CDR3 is CSPGGAQWQPQHF. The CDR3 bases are TGCAGCCCTGGGGGCGCGCAATGGCAGCCCCAGCATTTT.

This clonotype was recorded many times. CDR3 amino acids: CASSYEGTPTYEQYF. CDR3 nucleotides: TGTGCCAGCAGTTACGAAGGGACACCTACCTACGAGCAGTACTTC. The genes are TRBV6-5 and TRBJ2-7; tentative D call: TRBD1 (6 bases). The CDR3 loop spans 15 amino acids. CDR1 and CDR2 from the germline V gene are MNHEY and SVGAGI. The V gene lost 2 bases and the J gene lost 2 bases, with 13 bases spanning the gap.

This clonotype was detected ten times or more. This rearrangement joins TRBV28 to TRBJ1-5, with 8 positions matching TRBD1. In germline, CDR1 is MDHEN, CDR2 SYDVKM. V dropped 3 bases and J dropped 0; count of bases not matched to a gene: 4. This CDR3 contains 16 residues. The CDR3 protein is CASSFHRGYSNQPQHF. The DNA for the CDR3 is TGTGCCAGCAGTTTCCACAGGGGGTATAGCAATCAGCCCCAGCATTTT.

CDR3 DNA sequence: TGCGCCAGCAGCGCAGGGGATCTCTCCTACAATGAGCAGTTCTTC. This translates into CASSAGDLSYNEQFF. The V and J genes are TRBV5-1 and TRBJ2-1, with a tentative D call TRBD1 (6 bases). CDR1 SGHRS and CDR2 YFSETQ come from the germline V gene. The CDR3 has 15 residues. V lost 4 bases, J lost 0 bases, and 11 bases lay in between. Full variable domain (remainder filled in from reference TRBV5-1 and TRBJ2-1): KAGVTQTPRYLIKTRGQQVTLSCSPISGHRSVSWYQQTPGQGLQFLFEYFSETQRNKGNFPGRFSGRQFSNSRSEMNVSTLELGDSALYLCASSAGDLSYNEQFFGPGTRLTVL.

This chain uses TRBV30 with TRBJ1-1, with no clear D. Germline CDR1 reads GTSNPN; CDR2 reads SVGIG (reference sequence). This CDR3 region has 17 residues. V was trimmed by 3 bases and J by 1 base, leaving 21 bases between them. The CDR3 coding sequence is TGTGCCTGGAGCTTTAGGTGGGCAGTTACATCGAACACTGAAGCTTTCTTT. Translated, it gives CAWSFRWAVTSNTEAFF.

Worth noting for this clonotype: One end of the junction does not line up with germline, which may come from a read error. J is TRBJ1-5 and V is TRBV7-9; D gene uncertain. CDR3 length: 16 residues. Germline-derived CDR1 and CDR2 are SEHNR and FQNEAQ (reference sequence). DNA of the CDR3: TGTGTCAGCAGCTTAGTAACGGCCTATAGCAATCAGCCCCAGCATTTT. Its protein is CVSSLVTAYSNQPQHF.

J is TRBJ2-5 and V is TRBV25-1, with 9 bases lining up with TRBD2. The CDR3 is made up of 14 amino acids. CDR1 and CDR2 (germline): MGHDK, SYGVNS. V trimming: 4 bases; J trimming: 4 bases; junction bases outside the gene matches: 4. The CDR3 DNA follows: TGTGCCAGCAGTGTTAGCGGGAGTCGAGAGACCCAGTACTTC. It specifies CASSVSGSRETQYF. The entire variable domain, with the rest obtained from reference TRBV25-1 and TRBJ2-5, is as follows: EADIYQTPRYLVIGTGKKITLECSQTMGHDKMYWYQQDPGMELHLIHYSYGVNSTEKGDLSSESTVSRIRTEHFPLTLESARPSHTSQYLCASSVSGSRETQYFGPGTRLLVL.

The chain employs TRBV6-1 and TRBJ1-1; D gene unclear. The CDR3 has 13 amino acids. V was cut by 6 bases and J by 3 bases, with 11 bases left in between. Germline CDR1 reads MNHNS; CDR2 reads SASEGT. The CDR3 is CASSRERDTEAFF. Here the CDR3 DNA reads TGTGCCAGCAGCCGCGAAAGAGACACTGAAGCTTTCTTT.

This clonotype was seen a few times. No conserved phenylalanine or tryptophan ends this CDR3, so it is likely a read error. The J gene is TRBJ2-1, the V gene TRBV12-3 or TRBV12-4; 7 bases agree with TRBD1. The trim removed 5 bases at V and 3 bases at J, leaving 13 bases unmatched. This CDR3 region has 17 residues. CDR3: CASSGTAQRGDYNEQFL. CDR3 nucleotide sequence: TGTGCCAGCAGTGGGACAGCCCAGAGGGGTGACTACAATGAGCAGTTCCTC.

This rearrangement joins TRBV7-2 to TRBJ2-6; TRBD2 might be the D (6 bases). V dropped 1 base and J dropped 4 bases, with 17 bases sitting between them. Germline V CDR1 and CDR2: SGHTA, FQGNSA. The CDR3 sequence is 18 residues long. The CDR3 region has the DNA TGTGCCAGCAGCTTAGACCTCGCCCATCGGGGGGGGGCCAACGTCCTGACTTTC. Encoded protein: CASSLDLAHRGGANVLTF.

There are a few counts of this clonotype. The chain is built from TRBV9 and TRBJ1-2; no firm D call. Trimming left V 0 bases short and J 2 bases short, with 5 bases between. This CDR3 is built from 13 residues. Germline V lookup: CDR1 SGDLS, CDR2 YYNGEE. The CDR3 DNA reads TGTGCCAGCAGCGTAGAGACAAACTATGGCTACACCTTC. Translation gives CASSVETNYGYTF. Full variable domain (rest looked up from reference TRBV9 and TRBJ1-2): DSGVTQTPKHLITATGQRVTLRCSPRSGDLSVYWYQQSLDQGLQFLIQYYNGEERAKGNILERFSAQQFPDLHSELNLSSLELGDSALYFCASSVETNYGYTFGSGTRLTVV.

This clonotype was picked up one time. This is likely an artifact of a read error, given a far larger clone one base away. The CDR3 reads CAISDLEETQYF. DNA for the CDR3: TGTGCCATCAGTGACCTGGAAGAGACCCAGTACTTC. This sequence joins TRBV10-3 and TRBJ2-5; no reliable D call. V shed 3 bases and J shed 3 bases, with 5 bases lying between them. Germline values: CDR1 ENHRY, CDR2 SYGVKD. The CDR3 spans 12 residues.

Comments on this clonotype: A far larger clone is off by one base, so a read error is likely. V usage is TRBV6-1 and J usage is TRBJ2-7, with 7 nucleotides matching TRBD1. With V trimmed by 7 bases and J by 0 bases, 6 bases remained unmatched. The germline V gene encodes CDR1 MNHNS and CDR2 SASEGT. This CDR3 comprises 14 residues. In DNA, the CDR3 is TGTGCCAGCACTCCGGGACAGAGCTCCTACGAGCAGTACTTC. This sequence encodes CASTPGQSSYEQYF.

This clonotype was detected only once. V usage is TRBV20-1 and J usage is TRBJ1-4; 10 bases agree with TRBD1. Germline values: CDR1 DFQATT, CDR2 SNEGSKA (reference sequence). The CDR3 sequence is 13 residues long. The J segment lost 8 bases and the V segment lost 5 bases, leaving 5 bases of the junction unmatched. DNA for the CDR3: TGCAGTGCTCGGACAGGGGGTTCAGAAAAACTGTTTTTT. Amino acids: CSARTGGSEKLFF.

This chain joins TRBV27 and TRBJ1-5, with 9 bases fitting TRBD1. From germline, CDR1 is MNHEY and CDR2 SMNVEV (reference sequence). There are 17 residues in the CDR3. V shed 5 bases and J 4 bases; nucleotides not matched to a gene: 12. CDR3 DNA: TGTGCCAGCAGTGAGGCGGGACAGGGTTCTTCTAATCAGCCCCAGCATTTT. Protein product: CASSEAGQGSSNQPQHF.

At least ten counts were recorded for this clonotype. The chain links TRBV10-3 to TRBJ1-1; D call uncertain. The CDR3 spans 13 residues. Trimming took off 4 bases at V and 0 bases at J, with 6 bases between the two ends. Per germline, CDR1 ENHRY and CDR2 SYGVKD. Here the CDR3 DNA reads TGTGCCATCAGTGCAGGAATGAACACTGAAGCTTTCTTT. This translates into CAISAGMNTEAFF.

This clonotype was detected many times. The CDR3 here is CASSEALGQGYEQYF. The CDR3 bases are TGTGCCAGCAGTGAAGCGCTGGGACAGGGCTACGAGCAGTACTTC. V gene TRBV6-1 combines with J gene TRBJ2-7; 9 bases map to TRBD1. CDR1 and CDR2 (germline): MNHNS, SASEGT. The CDR3 extends over 15 amino acids. The trim removed 0 bases at V and 3 bases at J, leaving 3 bases unmatched.

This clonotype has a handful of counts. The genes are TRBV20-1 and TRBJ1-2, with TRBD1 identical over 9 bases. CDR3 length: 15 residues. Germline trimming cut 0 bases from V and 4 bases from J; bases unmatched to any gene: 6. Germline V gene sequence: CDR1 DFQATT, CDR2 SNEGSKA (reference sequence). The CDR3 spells CSAREIQGAGYGYTF. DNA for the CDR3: TGCAGTGCTAGAGAAATACAGGGGGCGGGCTATGGCTACACCTTC.

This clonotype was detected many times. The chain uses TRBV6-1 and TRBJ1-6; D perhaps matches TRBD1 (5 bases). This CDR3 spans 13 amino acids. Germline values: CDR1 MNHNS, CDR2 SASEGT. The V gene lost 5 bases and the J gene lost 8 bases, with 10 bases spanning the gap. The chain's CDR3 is CASSRGGYSPLHF. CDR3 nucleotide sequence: TGTGCCAGCAGTCGCGGGGGTTATTCACCCCTCCACTTT.

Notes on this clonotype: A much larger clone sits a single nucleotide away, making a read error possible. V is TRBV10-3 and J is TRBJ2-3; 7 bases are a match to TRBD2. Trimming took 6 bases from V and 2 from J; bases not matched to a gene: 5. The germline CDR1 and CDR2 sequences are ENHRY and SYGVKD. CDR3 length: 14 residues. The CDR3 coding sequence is TGTGCCATCAGCAAAGCGGGAATCACAGATACGCAGTATTTT. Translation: CAISKAGITDTQYF.